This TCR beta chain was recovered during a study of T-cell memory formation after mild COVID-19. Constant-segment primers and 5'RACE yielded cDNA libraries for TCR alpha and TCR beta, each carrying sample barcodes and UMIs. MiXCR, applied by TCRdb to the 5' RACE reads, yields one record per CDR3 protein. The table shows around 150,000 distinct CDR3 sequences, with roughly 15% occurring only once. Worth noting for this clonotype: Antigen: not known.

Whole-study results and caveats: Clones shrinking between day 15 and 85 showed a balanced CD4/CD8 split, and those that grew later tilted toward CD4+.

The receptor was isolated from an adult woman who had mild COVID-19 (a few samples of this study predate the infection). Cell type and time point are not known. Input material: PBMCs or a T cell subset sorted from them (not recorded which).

DNA of the CDR3: TGCAGCGTTGATTGGAGCGGGAGCCCCTACAATGAGCAGTTCTTC. The encoded protein is CSVDWSGSPYNEQFF. The chain carries TRBV29-1 and TRBJ2-1; 8 bases match TRBD2. There are 15 residues in the CDR3. Germline CDR1 and CDR2: SQVTM and ANQGSEA. J was trimmed by 2 bases and V by 3 bases; bases with no gene match: 6.